Each of the 12 T cell receptor beta chains below was sequenced from the same sample in a study of cytomegalovirus exposure and HLA in healthy donors. The PCR was carried out with 60 Vbeta primers and 13 Jbeta primers. Data came from immunoSEQ multiplex PCR; TCRdb stores just in-frame clones and leaves some out. The profile shows over 100,000 clones, around 73% of them singletons. The sample comprised PBMCs. These receptors were obtained from a man aged 35 to 55 in good health and CMV-seronegative.

This chain uses TRBV15 with TRBJ2-1; D is unresolved. Germline V gene lookup returns CDR1 LNHNV and CDR2 YYDKDF (reference sequence). This CDR3 is 12 amino acids long. Trimming cost V 0 bases and J 15 bases, with 12 bases left between them. The CDR3 coding sequence is TGTGCCACCAGCAGAGAGGGCAGTGGGCTGTTCTTC. Translation: CATSREGSGLFF. Combining the CDR3 with reference TRBV15 and TRBJ2-1 gives the whole variable domain DAMVIQNPRYQVTQFGKPVTLSCSQTLNHNVMYWYQQKSSQAPKLLFHYYDKDFNNEADTPDNFQSRRPNTSFCFLDIRSPGLGDTAMYLCATSREGSGLFFGPGTRLTVL.

In its sample, this clone was seen a few times. The chain is built from TRBV6-6 and TRBJ2-3; TRBD1 matches 7 bases. The J segment lost 0 bases and the V segment lost 4 bases, leaving 4 bases of the junction unmatched. This CDR3 has 15 residues. Germline V gene sequence: CDR1 MNHNY, CDR2 SVGAGI (reference sequence). The CDR3 DNA sequence: TGTGCCAGCAGTTCCCCGACAGGGAGCACAGATACGCAGTATTTT. It encodes CASSSPTGSTDTQYF.

The gene calls are TRBV6-1 and TRBJ1-2, with 7 bases lining up with TRBD1. CDR1 is MNHNS, CDR2 SASEGT, per germline. V was pared by 6 bases and J by 5 bases, with 6 bases of the junction left unmatched. The CDR3 has 13 amino acids. CDR3 in amino acids: CASRPGTEYGYTF. For the CDR3, the DNA is TGTGCCAGCAGGCCCGGGACAGAATATGGCTACACCTTC.

V is TRBV4-1 and J is TRBJ1-1; 8 bases are a match to TRBD1. V lost 0 bases, J lost 4 bases, and 4 bases stayed unmatched. The V gene's germline CDR1 is MGHRA and CDR2 YSYEKL. This CDR3 has 15 residues. CDR3 DNA: TGCGCCAGCAGCCAAGATCACAGGGGGGCCACTGAAGCTTTCTTT. Amino acid sequence: CASSQDHRGATEAFF.

The J gene is TRBJ1-3, the V gene TRBV5-6; D may be TRBD1 (6 bases). This CDR3 has 14 residues. Deletions cut 4 bases from V and 2 bases from J, with 10 bases between. Per the germline V gene, CDR1 is SGHDT and CDR2 is YYEEEE. CDR3 in DNA: TGTGCCAGCAGCAAACAGGGAGCTGGAAACACCATATATTTT. The encoded protein is CASSKQGAGNTIYF.

J is TRBJ1-1 and V is TRBV19; D unresolved. V was cut by 0 bases and J by 5 bases, with 7 bases left in between. Germline V gene data show CDR1 as LNHDA and CDR2 as SQIVND (reference sequence). The CDR3 consists of 13 residues. As DNA, the CDR3 is TGTGCCAGTAGTATAGATAAACAGACTGAAGCTTTCTTT. It yields the protein CASSIDKQTEAFF.

The chain is built from TRBV7-8 and TRBJ1-2; D ambiguous. The CDR3 is 14 residues long. The V gene's germline CDR1 is SGHVS and CDR2 FQNEAQ. Trimming took 1 base from V and 6 from J, leaving 12 bases between them. The CDR3: CASSLGAPLDGYTF. In DNA, the CDR3 is TGTGCCAGCAGCTTAGGGGCCCCTCTTGATGGCTACACCTTC.

The genes are TRBV7-2 and TRBJ1-5; no reliable D call. Germline loops: CDR1 SGHTA, CDR2 FQGNSA. There are 15 residues in the CDR3. The V end was cut by 1 base, the J end by 0 bases, with 7 bases between. CDR3 coding DNA: TGTGCCAGCAGCTTAGTGGCCAGTAGCAATCAGCCCCAGCATTTT. It is translated as CASSLVASSNQPQHF.

The chain is built from TRBV7-2 and TRBJ2-7; possibly TRBD1 for D (5 bases). The CDR3 totals 14 residues. Germline V lookup: CDR1 SGHTA, CDR2 FQGNSA. V was shortened by 5 bases and J by 2 bases, with 13 bases between the two germline ends. The CDR3 protein is CASSTRTQTYEQYF. CDR3 sequence (DNA): TGTGCCAGCAGCACCCGGACACAGACCTACGAGCAGTACTTC.

This rearrangement joins TRBV5-1 to TRBJ2-5; 9 positions agree with TRBD2. CDR1 and CDR2 from the germline V gene are SGHRS and YFSETQ. V was pared by 7 bases and J by 3 bases, with 10 bases of the junction left unmatched. The CDR3 sequence is 15 residues long. Here the CDR3 DNA reads TGCGCCAGCTCTCAACAGGAGCGGGGGGAAGAGACCCAGTACTTC. Translation gives CASSQQERGEETQYF.

The gene calls are TRBV25-1 and TRBJ2-7; tentative D call: TRBD2 (7 bases). Germline loops: CDR1 MGHDK, CDR2 SYGVNS. V lost 2 bases, J lost 2 bases, and 22 bases lay in between. There are 18 residues in the CDR3. The CDR3 region has the DNA TGTGCCAGCAGTGAAGCCCAGGGAGGGGGGGCAATGGCCTACGAGCAGTACTTC. Translating it yields CASSEAQGGGAMAYEQYF.

Comment on this clone: Other DNA sequences within the sample encode an identical CDR3. This CDR3 reads CASSPDTYEQYF. CDR3 sequence (DNA): TGTGCCAGCAGCCCTGACACTTACGAGCAGTACTTC. The J gene is TRBJ2-7, the V gene TRBV4-2; no reliable D call. Deletions cut 4 bases from V and 4 bases from J, with 8 bases between. Per germline, CDR1 LGHNA and CDR2 YNFKEQ. The CDR3 loop spans 12 amino acids.